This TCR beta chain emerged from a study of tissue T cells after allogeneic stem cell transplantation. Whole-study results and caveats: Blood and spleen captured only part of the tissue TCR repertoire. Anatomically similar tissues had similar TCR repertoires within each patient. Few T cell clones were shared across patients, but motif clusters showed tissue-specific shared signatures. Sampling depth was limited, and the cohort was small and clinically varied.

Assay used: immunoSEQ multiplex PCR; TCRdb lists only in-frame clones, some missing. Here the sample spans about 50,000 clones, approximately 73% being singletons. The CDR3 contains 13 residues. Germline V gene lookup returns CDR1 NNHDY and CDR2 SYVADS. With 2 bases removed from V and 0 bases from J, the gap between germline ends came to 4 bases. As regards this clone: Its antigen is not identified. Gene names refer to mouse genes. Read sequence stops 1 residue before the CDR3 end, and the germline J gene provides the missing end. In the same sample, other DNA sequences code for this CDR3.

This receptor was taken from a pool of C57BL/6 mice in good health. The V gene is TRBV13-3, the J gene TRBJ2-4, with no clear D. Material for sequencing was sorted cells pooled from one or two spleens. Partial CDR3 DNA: TGTGCCAGCAGTGACCCTAGTCAAAACACCTTGTAC. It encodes CASSDPSQNTLY. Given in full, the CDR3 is CASSDPSQNTLYF.